The 15 T cell receptor beta chains below come from one sample, sequenced in a study of blood T cells in healthy people across ages. A sample-barcoded 5' primer and a J-beta primer mix were used in a second PCR of roughly 6 to 11 cycles. Using its own MiXCR run on the 5' RACE reads, TCRdb lists one record per CDR3 protein. Among roughly 1,000,000 distinct CDR3 sequences listed, approximately 26% were seen once. This sample also belongs to another study, concerning T cells of mothers and their children.

The sequenced sample consisted of blood. All receptors come from a girl aged 2-10 years in good health.

This clonotype was counted a few times. The J gene is TRBJ2-5, the V gene TRBV28; TRBD2 agrees at 13 bases. Trimming removed 4 bases from V and 5 bases from J; junction bases left unmatched: 13. The germline CDR1 and CDR2 sequences are MDHEN and SYDVKM. The CDR3 is made up of 18 amino acids. This chain's CDR3 is CASSYTSGRASYSETQYF. The CDR3 nucleotides are TGTGCCAGCAGTTACACTAGCGGGAGGGCCAGTTATTCTGAGACCCAGTACTTC.

V usage is TRBV18 and J usage is TRBJ1-2, with TRBD1 identical over 7 bases. V lost 3 bases, J lost 6 bases, and 7 bases stayed unmatched. CDR3 length: 14 residues. The germline V gene has CDR1 KGHSH and CDR2 LQKENI. The CDR3 here is CASSPGQTPHGYTF. For the CDR3, the DNA is TGTGCCAGCTCACCGGGACAGACCCCTCATGGCTACACCTTC.

V gene TRBV20-1 combines with J gene TRBJ2-3; tentative D call: TRBD2 (6 bases). This CDR3 is built from 11 residues. V was clipped by 4 bases and J by 5 bases, with 7 bases between them. The V gene's germline CDR1 is DFQATT and CDR2 SNEGSKA (reference sequence). In DNA form, the CDR3 reads TGCAGTGCTAACGGGGGAGATACGCAGTATTTT. Its protein is CSANGGDTQYF.

The chain links TRBV12-3 or TRBV12-4 to TRBJ2-2; TRBD1 is a possible D gene (6 bases). The CDR3 totals 18 residues. V lost 6 bases and J lost 0, with 20 bases in between. DNA for the CDR3: TGTGCCAGCAGGGGCCGGACAGCAAGAGTCCCGAACACCGGGGAGCTGTTTTTT. Its translation is CASRGRTARVPNTGELFF.

The chain couples TRBV6-6 to TRBJ2-1; perhaps TRBD2 as D (5 bases). The V gene lost 8 bases and the J gene lost 9 bases, with 20 bases spanning the gap. Germline V gene lookup returns CDR1 MNHNY and CDR2 SVGAGI (reference sequence). The CDR3 is 14 residues long. The CDR3 loop is CASLPGGVPVEQFF. In DNA, the CDR3 is TGTGCCAGCCTCCCCGGAGGCGTCCCCGTTGAGCAGTTCTTC.

The chain joins TRBV4-2 to TRBJ1-2; no firm D call. The V end was cut by 0 bases, the J end by 2 bases, with 13 bases between. This CDR3 contains 16 residues. Germline V gene data show CDR1 as LGHNA and CDR2 as YNFKEQ. DNA of the CDR3: TGTGCCAGCAGCCAAGACCCCTCGGGCAGAAACTATGGCTACACCTTC. Its translation is CASSQDPSGRNYGYTF.

This clonotype showed up just a few times. The rearrangement uses TRBV3-1 and TRBJ2-1; tentative D call: TRBD1 (5 bases). CDR1 is LGHDT, CDR2 YNNKEL, per germline (reference sequence). CDR3 length equals 15 residues. V was trimmed by 1 base and J by 7 bases, leaving 14 bases between them. CDR3 protein: CASSQVLRGTNEQFF. In nucleotides, the CDR3 is TGTGCCAGCAGCCAAGTTTTAAGGGGAACGAATGAGCAGTTCTTC.

In this sample, this clonotype turned up a few times. The chain recombines TRBV7-8 with TRBJ1-3; D uncertain. Germline CDR1 and CDR2: SGHVS and FQNEAQ. Trimming pared 0 bases from V and 0 bases from J, leaving 9 bases between. CDR3 length equals 16 residues. CDR3 nucleotides: TGTGCCAGCAGCTTAGCCTACGGTTACTCTGGAAACACCATATATTTT. It specifies CASSLAYGYSGNTIYF.

This clonotype appeared a few times. The chain recombines TRBV3-1 with TRBJ1-1; D is uncertain. The germline V and J ends were trimmed by 4 bases and 0 bases, with 15 bases remaining between them. Germline-derived CDR1 and CDR2 are LGHDT and YNNKEL (reference sequence). The CDR3 is 16 residues long. As DNA, the CDR3 is TGTGCCAGCAGCCCATCAGTTTGGTCCGTGAACACTGAAGCTTTCTTT. It encodes CASSPSVWSVNTEAFF.

The rearrangement uses TRBV6-5 and TRBJ2-7, with a possible D match to TRBD2 (5 bases). Germline V gene data show CDR1 as MNHEY and CDR2 as SVGAGI. CDR3 length: 15 residues. Trimming stripped 7 bases from V and 3 bases from J, with 19 bases between. The CDR3 coding sequence is TGTGCCAGCACTACCAAAGGGAGATGGAGCTACGAGCAGTACTTC. Residues: CASTTKGRWSYEQYF.

The chain carries TRBV27 and TRBJ2-7; D possibly corresponds to TRBD1 (5 bases). This CDR3 is 14 amino acids long. The V end was cut by 5 bases, the J end by 0 bases, with 11 bases between. In germline, CDR1 is MNHEY, CDR2 SMNVEV (reference sequence). CDR3 in DNA: TGTGCCAGCAGTATTGGACACCTCTCCTACGAGCAGTACTTC. Its translation: CASSIGHLSYEQYF.

This clonotype was counted a few times. CDR3 loop: CASSLAWAETSSGQFF. CDR3 sequence (DNA): TGTGCCAGCAGCTTAGCTTGGGCAGAGACGTCGAGTGGGCAGTTCTTC. The chain couples TRBV7-6 to TRBJ2-1, with D hard to call. V shed 0 bases and J shed 12 bases, with 21 bases lying between them. Germline CDR1 SGHVS, CDR2 FNYEAQ. The CDR3 runs 16 residues.

The rearrangement links TRBV6-5 to TRBJ1-1, with D unclear. The V end lost 0 bases, the J end lost 4 bases, and 12 bases lay between the germline ends. The CDR3 is 15 residues long. In germline, CDR1 is MNHEY, CDR2 SVGAGI. The chain's CDR3 is CASSYSTSVLTEAFF. The CDR3, as DNA: TGTGCCAGCAGTTACTCGACGTCCGTCCTCACTGAAGCTTTCTTT.

This clonotype was counted between two and nine times. The chain is built from TRBV28 and TRBJ1-4; 7 bases align to TRBD1. From germline, CDR1 is MDHEN and CDR2 SYDVKM. The junction had 9 bases not matched to a gene; V was cut back by 6 bases and J by 5 bases. The CDR3 runs to 15 residues. This CDR3 reads CASRGSDRVNEKLFF. CDR3 sequence (DNA): TGTGCCAGCAGAGGGAGTGACAGGGTCAATGAAAAACTGTTTTTT.

The chain combines TRBV20-1 with TRBJ2-6; D assignment may be TRBD1 or TRBD2 (5 bases each). The CDR3 length is 16 residues. From germline, CDR1 is DFQATT and CDR2 SNEGSKA (reference sequence). Trimming pared 2 bases from V and 4 bases from J, leaving 15 bases between. Here the CDR3 reads CSARIGTVAGANVLTF. In DNA form, the CDR3 reads TGCAGTGCTAGAATTGGGACGGTAGCGGGGGCCAACGTCCTGACTTTC.